Listed here are 5 T cell receptor beta chains from one sample, sequenced in a study of CD8+ T cells in alopecia areata. CD4, CD8alpha, NKG2D, NKG2ACE and other markers guided sorting of pooled cutaneous lymph node cells. RNA was isolated and reverse transcribed to cDNA, the sequencing template. The protocol was immunoSEQ multiplex PCR, while the TCRdb copy is restricted to in-frame clones and leaves out a portion. The sample presents 200,000 to 300,000 clones, none singletons. The specimen was CD4+ T cells sorted from a lymph node. The receptor set was obtained from a C3H/HeJ mouse with alopecia areata. The MHC haplotype recorded for the strain is H2-k.

This clone showed up just a few times. Genes and germline are mouse. The CDR3 end is not reached by the read, which stops 4 residues before it; the germline J gene fills it in. The chain is built from TRBV19 and TRBJ1-2; tentative D call: TRBD1 (5 bases). This CDR3 has 12 amino acids. CDR1 and CDR2 from the germline V gene are FNHDT and SITEND (reference sequence). CDR3: CASSPGWDDYTF. CDR3 DNA (partial): TGTGCCAGCAGTCCAGGGTGGGAC.

A word on this clone: Gene names are the mouse ones. The CDR3 is cut off 4 residues early in the read; its end comes from the germline J gene. The same CDR3 also results from other DNA sequences found in this sample. The V gene is TRBV19, the J gene TRBJ2-1, with 10 bases identical to TRBD2. From germline, CDR1 is FNHDT and CDR2 SITEND (reference sequence). Losses at the gene ends were 4 bases for V and 2 bases for J; bases not matched to a gene: 3. There are 15 residues in the CDR3. The DNA read from the CDR3 is TGTGCCAGCAGTCGTACTGGGGGGGACTATGCT. This encodes CASSRTGGDYA. The entire CDR3 sequence reads CASSRTGGDYAEQFF. The full variable domain, completed using reference TRBV19 and TRBJ2-1, is GGIITQTPKFLIGQEGQKLTLKCQQNFNHDTMYWYRQDSGKGLRLIYYSITENDLQKGDLSEGYDASREKKSSFSLTVTSAQKNEMAVFLCASSRTGGDYAEQFFGPGTRLTVL.

This clone occurred a few times. The gene names given are mouse names. The read halts 4 residues ahead of the CDR3 end, with the missing end drawn from the germline J gene. The chain couples TRBV13-2 to TRBJ2-2; 10 bases fit TRBD2. V shed 4 bases and J 4 bases; nucleotides not matched to a gene: 4. Looked up from germline, CDR1 is NNHNN and CDR2 is SYGAGS (reference sequence). The CDR3 extends over 15 amino acids. CDR3 bases read: TGTGCCAGCGGTCGGACTGGGGGTCTCACCGGG. As protein: CASGRTGGLTG. The complete CDR3 protein is CASGRTGGLTGQLYF.

For this clone: The genes and germline here are from mouse. Sequencing ends 4 residues short of the CDR3 end; the germline J gene provides the rest. The chain combines TRBV19 with TRBJ2-5; 7 bases agree with TRBD1. This CDR3 spans 16 amino acids. Germline V gives CDR1 FNHDT, CDR2 SITEND (reference sequence). J was trimmed by 0 bases and V by 2 bases; bases with no gene match: 6. The part of the CDR3 DNA that was read is TGTGCCAGCAGTATCTACAGGGGAGACAACCAAGAC. Its protein product is CASSIYRGDNQD. The whole CDR3 protein reads CASSIYRGDNQDTQYF.

This clone was seen more than once but under ten times. Gene names refer to mouse genes. The observed sequence ends 4 residues before the CDR3 terminus, with the missing tail filled in from the germline J gene. The chain links TRBV5 to TRBJ2-4, with 10 nucleotides matching TRBD2. The CDR3 has 17 residues. CDR1 is LGHNA, CDR2 YNLKQL, per germline (reference sequence). Trimming took 0 bases from V and 2 from J; bases not matched to a gene: 5. This CDR3 is CASSQDLTGGDQNTLYF. The sequenced part of the CDR3 DNA is TGTGCCAGCAGCCAAGATCTAACTGGGGGGGATCAAAAC.